This T cell receptor beta chain was found in a study of control samples from healthy donors and cancer patients. Germline-derived CDR1 and CDR2 are SNHLY and FYNNEI. J gave up 4 bases and V 6 bases, and 9 bases lay outside the gene matches. CDR3 length: 16 residues. TCRdb keeps only in-frame clones here, not all; method: immunoSEQ multiplex PCR. The data contain about 2,300 clones, about 96% of them singletons. Sequencing was carried out using PBMCs. This TCR derives from a man in his 70s with colorectal cancer. The chain couples TRBV2 to TRBJ1-3; 10 nucleotides line up with TRBD1. The chain's CDR3 is CASRKTGTGEGNTIYF. DNA for the CDR3: TGTGCCAGCAGGAAAACCGGGACAGGGGAAGGAAACACCATATATTTT.